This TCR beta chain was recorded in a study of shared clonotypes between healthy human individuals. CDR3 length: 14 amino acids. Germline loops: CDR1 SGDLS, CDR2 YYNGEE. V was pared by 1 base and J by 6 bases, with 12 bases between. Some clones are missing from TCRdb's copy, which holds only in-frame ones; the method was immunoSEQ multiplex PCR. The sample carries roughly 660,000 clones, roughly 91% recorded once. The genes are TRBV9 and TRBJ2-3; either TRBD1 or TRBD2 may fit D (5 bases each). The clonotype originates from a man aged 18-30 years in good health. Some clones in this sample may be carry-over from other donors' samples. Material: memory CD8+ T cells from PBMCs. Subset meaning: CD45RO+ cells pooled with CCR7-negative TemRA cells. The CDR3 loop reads CASSVLAGDDTQYF. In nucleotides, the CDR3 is TGTGCCAGCAGCGTACTAGCCGGGGACGATACGCAGTATTTT.